This TCR beta chain appears in the sequencing data of a study of T cell repertoires in cytomegalovirus infection. At the level of the study: As its CMV epitopes, the study selected recently identified HLA-C-restricted and well-studied HLA-B-restricted targets. Carrying CMV and the relevant HLA type showed in public TCR beta signatures. Whole-study results and caveats: Cumulative frequency of public TCR beta families picked out carriers of CMV plus the relevant HLA. The study found HLA-C-restricted CMV-specific TCR beta clonotypes dominating the ex vivo response.

TCRdb passed the reads through MiXCR, listing each CDR3 protein once. The table records approximately 1,000,000 distinct CDR3 sequences, approximately 31% of them present only once. This clonotype has more than one count but fewer than ten. Its antigen is as yet unknown. The ends were cut back, 1 base at V and 8 bases at J, with 11 bases in the middle. The germline V gene has CDR1 SEHNR and CDR2 FQNEAQ (reference sequence). The CDR3 is 13 residues long. This clonotype was sampled from a human donor in good health (CMV status not recorded). Some clones in this sample may be carry-over from other donors' samples. The chain combines TRBV7-9 with TRBJ1-1; no clear D. Here the sequenced sample was cultured CD8+ T cells from PBMCs, taken from culture after CMV antigen stimulation. The CDR3 DNA reads as TGTGCCAGCAGCTTAGGCTCAGGCCCCGAAGCTTTCTTT. The encoded protein is CASSLGSGPEAFF.